The 22 T cell receptor beta chains below all came from one sample that was sequenced in a study of cytomegalovirus exposure and HLA in healthy donors listed by TCRdb under 2017. The library was prepared using the immunoSEQ multiplex PCR assay. Sourced from immuneACCESS, this table was stored by TCRdb with only in-frame sequences that have V and J called. A share of the clones is absent; for the studies checked, an unresolved V gene accounts for under half, and the remainder has no known explanation. For this sample there are more than 250,000 clones; more than 80% appear just once. The leading ten clones occupy more than 0.8% of the sample. Sequencing was performed on PBMCs. These receptors came from a woman between 18 and 30 years old in good health and CMV-seronegative.

The chain carries TRBV11-2 and TRBJ1-1, with D possibly matching TRBD1 (6 bases). Per germline, CDR1 SGHAT and CDR2 FQNNGV. The CDR3 extends over 17 amino acids. Trimming pared 3 bases from V and 0 bases from J, leaving 17 bases between. The DNA for the CDR3 is TGTGCCAGCAGCTTGAGGGGCAGGGGCCCCATGAACACTGAAGCTTTCTTT. Translated, it gives CASSLRGRGPMNTEAFF.

This rearrangement joins TRBV6-5 to TRBJ2-7, with 7 bases lining up with TRBD1. This CDR3 has 14 amino acids. Germline lookup yields CDR1 MNHEY and CDR2 SVGAGI. Trimming cost V 6 bases and J 0 bases; bases outside gene matches: 5. The CDR3 DNA is TGTGCCAGCAGCCGACAGGGCCCCTCCTACGAGCAGTACTTC. It translates to CASSRQGPSYEQYF.

The chain couples TRBV5-1 to TRBJ1-4; TRBD1 might be the D (5 bases). Germline assignment: CDR1 SGHRS and CDR2 YFSETQ. The CDR3 is 14 residues long. The V end lost 0 bases, the J end lost 7 bases, and 10 bases lay between the germline ends. CDR3: CASSLVQGGEKLFF. The CDR3 bases are TGCGCCAGCAGCTTGGTCCAGGGCGGTGAAAAACTGTTTTTT.

The CDR3, as DNA: TGTGCCAGCAGCTTATTGGCTCTTCCTGAGGATGAGCAGTTCTTC. This encodes CASSLLALPEDEQFF. The chain links TRBV7-9 to TRBJ2-1; no reliable D call. V was pared by 2 bases and J by 8 bases, with 16 bases between. This CDR3 spans 15 amino acids. Germline CDR1 SEHNR, CDR2 FQNEAQ (reference sequence).

The table lists this clone with a few counts. This rearrangement joins TRBV7-2 to TRBJ2-7; TRBD2 aligns across 12 bases. This CDR3 is 14 amino acids long. With V trimmed by 4 bases and J by 4 bases, 2 bases remained unmatched. CDR1 is SGHTA, CDR2 FQGNSA, per germline. The CDR3 sequence is CASSYTSGRYEQYF. DNA of the CDR3: TGTGCCAGCAGCTATACTAGCGGGAGGTACGAGCAGTACTTC.

The chain couples TRBV18 to TRBJ1-2, with 9 bases identical to TRBD1. Germline lookup yields CDR1 KGHSH and CDR2 LQKENI. The length of the CDR3 is 17 residues. J lost 10 bases, V lost 0 bases, and 15 bases had no gene match. Here the CDR3 reads CASSPPGTGLFSATYTF. The CDR3 bases are TGTGCCAGCTCACCACCCGGGACAGGGTTATTCAGTGCTACCTACACCTTC.

The chain joins TRBV7-9 to TRBJ2-7, with a weak D call TRBD2 (5 bases). CDR3 length equals 14 residues. Trimming removed 6 bases from V and 2 bases from J, with 14 bases in between. Germline loops: CDR1 SEHNR, CDR2 FQNEAQ (reference sequence). In DNA, the CDR3 is TGTGCCAGCAGTCCGACTACGAATCCCTACGAGCAGTACTTC. Protein sequence: CASSPTTNPYEQYF.

V and J are TRBV29-1 and TRBJ1-1; D is uncertain. In germline, CDR1 is SQVTM, CDR2 ANQGSEA. V lost 7 bases and J lost 5, with 23 bases in between. The CDR3 spans 15 residues. CDR3 nucleotides: TGCAGCGCCCGTAGAGCCCTCCATCGGGGAACTGAAGCTTTCTTT. It translates to CSARRALHRGTEAFF.

The chain couples TRBV2 to TRBJ2-7, with unresolved D. Germline values: CDR1 SNHLY, CDR2 FYNNEI. This CDR3 is built from 11 residues. V shed 5 bases and J shed 3 bases, with 5 bases lying between them. Here the CDR3 DNA reads TGTGCCAGCAGTCCCCGCTACGAGCAGTACTTC. This sequence encodes CASSPRYEQYF.

The V call is TRBV15, the J call TRBJ2-3; D gene uncertain. Germline CDR1 is LNHNV and CDR2 is YYDKDF (reference sequence). Trimming shortened V by 2 bases and J by 1 base, and 16 bases separated the two germline ends. This CDR3 has 17 residues. As DNA, the CDR3 is TGTGCCACCAGCAGATACCCAGCCGGAGATGGCACAGATACGCAGTATTTT. Amino acids: CATSRYPAGDGTDTQYF.

The chain couples TRBV5-4 to TRBJ2-3; D may be TRBD2 (7 bases). Trimming shortened V by 7 bases and J by 0 bases, and 18 bases separated the two germline ends. CDR1 and CDR2 (germline): SGHNT, YYREEE (reference sequence). The CDR3 spans 16 residues. This chain's CDR3 is CASQTTGGLSTDTQYF. In nucleotides, the CDR3 is TGTGCCAGCCAAACCACCGGGGGGCTTAGCACAGATACGCAGTATTTT.

This chain links TRBV30 with TRBJ2-1; maybe TRBD1 (6 bases). CDR1 is GTSNPN and CDR2 is SVGIG in the germline V gene (reference sequence). V dropped 0 bases and J dropped 4 bases, with 13 bases sitting between them. The CDR3 covers 15 residues. CDR3 coding DNA: TGTGCCTGGAGTGTATACCGAGACAGGTACAATGAGCAGTTCTTC. Residues: CAWSVYRDRYNEQFF.

V is TRBV13 and J is TRBJ2-1; 7 bases line up with TRBD2. The CDR3 consists of 20 residues. The V gene end was trimmed by 3 bases and the J gene end by 1 base; junction bases not matched to a gene: 18. Germline lookup yields CDR1 PRHDT and CDR2 FYEKMQ (reference sequence). Written as DNA, the CDR3 is TGTGCCAGCAGCTTTACGCCGGGACTACTTCCGCAAGGGTCCTACAATGAGCAGTTCTTC. Protein product: CASSFTPGLLPQGSYNEQFF.

V usage is TRBV29-1 and J usage is TRBJ2-5, with D uncertain. The CDR3 consists of 10 residues. CDR1 SQVTM and CDR2 ANQGSEA come from the germline V gene. Between the trimmed V and J ends, which lost 7 bases and 2 bases, there was a span of 5 bases. CDR3 in amino acids: CSGQQETQYF. CDR3 bases: TGCAGCGGTCAGCAAGAGACCCAGTACTTC.

In this sample, this clone turned up once. This chain connects TRBV2 to TRBJ2-7; possibly TRBD1 for D (5 bases). The CDR3 extends over 13 amino acids. Germline CDR1 reads SNHLY; CDR2 reads FYNNEI. V lost 6 bases to trimming and J lost 4 bases, with 13 bases between them. The CDR3 DNA follows: TGTGCCAGCAGCTTTCGAAGGGGATACGAGCAGTACTTC. It specifies CASSFRRGYEQYF.

The CDR3 nucleotides read TGTGCCAGCTCACCAAGTCCGGACGAGCAGTACTTC. Protein: CASSPSPDEQYF. The genes are TRBV18 and TRBJ2-7; D gene ambiguous. Trimming shortened V by 2 bases and J by 5 bases, and 7 bases separated the two germline ends. Germline V lookup: CDR1 KGHSH, CDR2 LQKENI. This CDR3 has 12 amino acids.

The chain has TRBV7-3 and TRBJ2-5; 7 nucleotides align to TRBD1. This CDR3 contains 15 residues. Trimming at V came to 3 bases and at J to 0 bases, leaving 4 bases not matched to a gene. Per germline, CDR1 SGHTA and CDR2 FQGTGA. In DNA form, the CDR3 reads TGTGCCAGCAGCTTGACAGGGTGGTACCAAGAGACCCAGTACTTC. It translates to CASSLTGWYQETQYF.

V gene TRBV11-3 combines with J gene TRBJ2-7; 12 bases agree with TRBD2. The CDR3 totals 14 residues. The V segment lost 5 bases and the J segment 5 bases; nucleotides outside the gene matches: 4. Looked up from germline, CDR1 is SGHNT and CDR2 is YENEEA. The CDR3: CASSPGLAGHEQYF. CDR3 sequence (DNA): TGTGCCAGCAGCCCGGGACTAGCGGGCCACGAGCAGTACTTC.

This chain uses TRBV27 with TRBJ2-3; weak D call: TRBD2 (6 bases). The CDR3 extends over 12 amino acids. Per germline, CDR1 MNHEY and CDR2 SMNVEV (reference sequence). Trimming shortened V by 6 bases and J by 4 bases, and 8 bases separated the two germline ends. In DNA, the CDR3 is TGTGCCAGCAGCGGAGGGCCAGATACGCAGTATTTT. It is translated as CASSGGPDTQYF.

The chain links TRBV18 to TRBJ1-1; 7 positions agree with TRBD1. CDR1 is KGHSH, CDR2 LQKENI, per germline. The CDR3 is 16 residues long. Losses at the gene ends were 3 bases for V and 4 bases for J; bases not matched to a gene: 11. The CDR3 reads CASSPERQGKGTEAFF. CDR3 nucleotides: TGTGCCAGCTCACCCGAAAGACAGGGAAAAGGCACTGAAGCTTTCTTT.

This chain connects TRBV28 to TRBJ1-1, with 7 bases lining up with TRBD1. The germline CDR1 and CDR2 sequences are MDHEN and SYDVKM. V was pared by 3 bases and J by 0 bases, with 4 bases of the junction left unmatched. This CDR3 contains 15 residues. This chain's CDR3 is CASSFGTVMNTEAFF. The CDR3 DNA follows: TGTGCCAGCAGTTTTGGGACAGTTATGAACACTGAAGCTTTCTTT.

The chain has TRBV11-3 and TRBJ2-1, with 8 nucleotides matching TRBD2. V trimming: 5 bases; J trimming: 5 bases; junction bases outside the gene matches: 5. The CDR3 has 14 residues. Germline V gene sequence: CDR1 SGHNT, CDR2 YENEEA. In DNA, the CDR3 is TGTGCCAGCAGCCATAGCGGGGCTAACAATGAGCAGTTCTTC. Its translation is CASSHSGANNEQFF.